One sample yielded the 23 T cell receptor beta chains listed below, sequenced in a study of T cell responses to AZD1222 COVID-19 vaccine. Sequenced by immunoSEQ multiplex PCR; TCRdb stores in-frame clones only, minus some. The sample holds some 140,000 clones; 70% to 90% are singletons and the top ten take roughly 5.2%. The sequenced sample was peripheral blood, obtained 28 days after the second AZD1222 dose. The source of these receptors is an adult who received the AZD1222 COVID-19 vaccine.

The J gene is TRBJ1-5, the V gene TRBV19, with a weak D call TRBD1 (6 bases). The CDR3 runs to 15 residues. The V end lost 5 bases, the J end lost 5 bases, and 16 bases lay between the germline ends. Germline V gene sequence: CDR1 LNHDA, CDR2 SQIVND (reference sequence). The chain's CDR3 is CASSHTGGQDQPQHF. The CDR3 DNA sequence: TGTGCCAGTAGTCATACGGGGGGGCAGGATCAGCCCCAGCATTTT.

The rearrangement links TRBV5-1 to TRBJ2-5; unclear D gene. Germline V gene data show CDR1 as SGHRS and CDR2 as YFSETQ. Trimming took off 0 bases at V and 1 base at J, with 4 bases between the two ends. CDR3 size: 13 residues. CDR3 amino acids: CASSLVTQETQYF. The CDR3 DNA is TGCGCCAGCAGCTTGGTTACCCAAGAGACCCAGTACTTC.

The rearrangement links TRBV20-1 to TRBJ1-1; no reliable D call. Deletions cut 7 bases from V and 4 bases from J, with 10 bases between. The length of the CDR3 is 11 residues. Germline CDR1 is DFQATT and CDR2 is SNEGSKA (reference sequence). The CDR3 reads CSVRQLTEAFF. The CDR3 coding sequence is TGCAGTGTTAGGCAGCTCACTGAAGCTTTCTTT.

V and J are TRBV5-1 and TRBJ2-7; weak D call: TRBD2 (7 bases). V gave up 0 bases and J gave up 6 bases, with 16 bases separating them. The CDR3 is 15 amino acids. The germline gives CDR1 SGHRS, CDR2 YFSETQ. As DNA, the CDR3 is TGCGCCAGCAGCTTGGCTGGGAGGGGGGCAAGCGAGCAGTACTTC. Its translation is CASSLAGRGASEQYF.

V is TRBV6-5 and J is TRBJ1-1, with D maybe TRBD1 (5 bases). This CDR3 spans 13 amino acids. Germline CDR1 MNHEY, CDR2 SVGAGI. Trimming cost V 3 bases and J 10 bases, with 15 bases left between them. The CDR3 loop is CASSYSGQGRAFF. CDR3 nucleotide sequence: TGTGCCAGCAGTTATAGCGGGCAGGGCAGAGCTTTCTTT.

The chain recombines TRBV6-5 with TRBJ2-3; no clear D. From germline, CDR1 is MNHEY and CDR2 SVGAGI. This CDR3 comprises 11 residues. V shed 6 bases and J shed 1 base, with 2 bases lying between them. CDR3 residues: CASRRTDTQYF. Here the CDR3 DNA reads TGTGCCAGCAGACGCACAGATACGCAGTATTTT.

This clone has more than one count but fewer than ten. DNA of the CDR3: TGTGCCAGCACCGCGGACCAGGGTCGGAAGGGCTACACCTTC. Translating it yields CASTADQGRKGYTF. The chain recombines TRBV2 with TRBJ1-2, with D perhaps matching TRBD1 (5 bases). Between the trimmed V and J ends, which lost 7 bases and 8 bases, there was a span of 20 bases. Per germline, CDR1 SNHLY and CDR2 FYNNEI. CDR3 size: 14 residues.

Written as DNA, the CDR3 is TGTGCCAGCAGTTACTCGGGGAACCCCGGAAAACTGTTTTTT. Amino acid sequence: CASSYSGNPGKLFF. J is TRBJ1-4 and V is TRBV6-5; no firm D call. Germline loops: CDR1 MNHEY, CDR2 SVGAGI. CDR3 length: 14 residues. Trimming took 0 bases from V and 10 from J, leaving 12 bases between them.

This clone has just one count. The gene calls are TRBV7-9 and TRBJ2-5; possible D gene TRBD2, 5 bases. CDR1 and CDR2 (germline): SEHNR, FQNEAQ (reference sequence). V lost 6 bases to trimming and J lost 2 bases, with 7 bases between them. The CDR3 is 12 residues long. CDR3 protein: CASRPGQETQYF. The CDR3 DNA sequence: TGTGCCAGCAGACCGGGACAAGAGACCCAGTACTTC.

V usage is TRBV6-5 and J usage is TRBJ2-1; 12 bases are shared with TRBD2. Trimming at V came to 1 base and at J to 9 bases, leaving 7 bases not matched to a gene. This CDR3 region has 16 residues. In germline, CDR1 is MNHEY, CDR2 SVGAGI. This CDR3 is CASSYFLAGGIGEQFF. CDR3 DNA: TGTGCCAGCAGTTACTTCCTAGCGGGAGGGATCGGTGAGCAGTTCTTC.

The chain recombines TRBV19 with TRBJ1-2, with D unclear. V was cut by 5 bases and J by 3 bases, with 13 bases left in between. The CDR3 is 14 residues long. Germline CDR1 reads LNHDA; CDR2 reads SQIVND (reference sequence). In DNA, the CDR3 is TGTGCCAGTAGTCGCGGCCCCGGGGACTATGGCTACACCTTC. This sequence encodes CASSRGPGDYGYTF.

The chain carries TRBV12-3 or TRBV12-4 and TRBJ1-1, with D tentatively TRBD1 (5 bases). This CDR3 has 12 amino acids. V lost 3 bases and J 10 bases, leaving 12 bases between the germline ends. CDR3 sequence: CASSFGGIGAFF. The CDR3 region has the DNA TGTGCCAGCAGTTTTGGGGGTATAGGAGCTTTCTTT.

The V and J genes are TRBV7-2 and TRBJ1-2; 8 positions match TRBD1. The germline V gene has CDR1 SGHTA and CDR2 FQGNSA. The CDR3 contains 13 residues. J gave up 6 bases and V 5 bases, and 5 bases lay outside the gene matches. In DNA form, the CDR3 reads TGTGCCAGCAGCCGGGACAGGAGAAATGGCTACACCTTC. This codes for CASSRDRRNGYTF.

The chain couples TRBV27 to TRBJ1-1; D is uncertain. The CDR3 length is 17 residues. V shed 1 base and J shed 1 base, with 16 bases lying between them. Germline V CDR1 and CDR2: MNHEY, SMNVEV (reference sequence). CDR3 DNA sequence: TGTGCCAGCAGTTTATTCGGAACCGGGCCGCCGAACACTGAAGCTTTCTTT. Translating it yields CASSLFGTGPPNTEAFF.

The rearrangement links TRBV5-4 to TRBJ2-5, with 8 positions matching TRBD2. The V gene's germline CDR1 is SGHNT and CDR2 YYREEE (reference sequence). V was clipped by 4 bases and J by 1 base; unmatched bases: 6. The CDR3 has 15 residues. In DNA, the CDR3 is TGTGCCAGCAGCGCCCGAACTAGCGGCCAAGAGACCCAGTACTTC. It translates to CASSARTSGQETQYF. The complete variable domain, with remaining parts taken from reference TRBV5-4 and TRBJ2-5, reads ETGVTQSPTHLIKTRGQQVTLRCSSQSGHNTVSWYQQALGQGPQFIFQYYREEENGRGNFPPRFSGLQFPNYSSELNVNALELDDSALYLCASSARTSGQETQYFGPGTRLLVL.

The chain carries TRBV29-1 and TRBJ2-2, with TRBD2 identical over 7 bases. The V gene end was trimmed by 7 bases and the J gene end by 7 bases; junction bases not matched to a gene: 3. This CDR3 has 11 residues. Germline CDR1 and CDR2: SQVTM and ANQGSEA. The CDR3 loop is CSAGGSGELFF. The CDR3 DNA reads TGCAGCGCGGGGGGTAGCGGGGAGCTGTTTTTT.

The DNA for the CDR3 is TGTGCCAGTAGTATATATGGGGGTGGCGTCGATCAGCCCCAGCATTTT. This translates into CASSIYGGGVDQPQHF. The V call is TRBV19, the J call TRBJ1-5; D might be TRBD1 (5 bases). This CDR3 region has 16 residues. Trimming took off 2 bases at V and 5 bases at J, with 16 bases between the two ends. Looked up from germline, CDR1 is LNHDA and CDR2 is SQIVND (reference sequence).

The J gene is TRBJ1-1, the V gene TRBV5-1, with D maybe TRBD1 (6 bases). Per the germline V gene, CDR1 is SGHRS and CDR2 is YFSETQ. Between the trimmed V and J ends, which lost 1 base and 1 base, there was a span of 8 bases. The CDR3 has 14 residues. Here the CDR3 DNA reads TGCGCCAGCAGCTTGACGACAGGGAACACTGAAGCTTTCTTT. Protein: CASSLTTGNTEAFF.

This clone was seen a handful of times. The gene calls are TRBV4-2 and TRBJ2-5, with TRBD2 matching over 7 bases. Germline trimming cut 1 base from V and 8 bases from J; bases unmatched to any gene: 7. The CDR3 loop spans 14 amino acids. CDR1 is LGHNA and CDR2 is YNFKEQ in the germline V gene. CDR3 DNA: TGTGCCAGCAGCCAAGGGGGGGGGTTTGATACCCAGTACTTC. It specifies CASSQGGGFDTQYF.

This clone was counted a few times. The chain recombines TRBV3-1 (or the pseudogene TRBV3-2) with TRBJ1-6; unclear D gene. CDR3 length equals 14 residues. The germline gives CDR1 LGHDT, CDR2 YNNKEL (reference sequence). Trimming removed 2 bases from V and 3 bases from J, with 5 bases in between. CDR3 sequence (DNA): TGTGCCAGCAGCCAACGGGACTATAATTCACCCCTCCACTTT. Protein product: CASSQRDYNSPLHF.

This chain links TRBV11-3 with TRBJ2-4; a weak D match, TRBD2 (6 bases). Germline V gene sequence: CDR1 SGHNT, CDR2 YENEEA. This CDR3 has 14 amino acids. Trimming cost V 6 bases and J 0 bases, with 9 bases left between them. The DNA for the CDR3 is TGTGCCAGCAGAGGTAGCGGAGCCAAAAACATTCAGTACTTC. Protein product: CASRGSGAKNIQYF. Based on the CDR3 plus reference TRBV11-3 and TRBJ2-4, the full variable domain is EAGVVQSPRYKIIEKKQPVAFWCNPISGHNTLYWYLQNLGQGPELLIRYENEEAVDDSQLPKDRFSAERLKGVDSTLKIQPAELGDSAVYLCASRGSGAKNIQYFGAGTRLSVL.

This clone was found a few times. The genes are TRBV11-3 and TRBJ2-5; no clear D. Deletions cut 1 base from V and 5 bases from J, with 8 bases between. CDR3 length equals 13 residues. Per germline, CDR1 SGHNT and CDR2 YENEEA. Written as DNA, the CDR3 is TGTGCCAGCAGCTTAGGGTATTTGGAGACCCAGTACTTC. Translating it yields CASSLGYLETQYF.

The CDR3 here is CASSLDLAASYNEQFF. Here the CDR3 DNA reads TGTGCCAGCAGCTTGGATCTAGCGGCATCCTACAATGAGCAGTTCTTC. The V gene is TRBV5-6, the J gene TRBJ2-1, with 7 nucleotides matching TRBD2. The CDR3 extends over 16 amino acids. Per the germline V gene, CDR1 is SGHDT and CDR2 is YYEEEE. The ends lost 0 bases at V and 1 base at J; junction bases unmatched: 4.